These T cell receptor beta chains were read from a single sample in a study of neurological immune-mediated disorders. TCRdb processed the 5' RACE reads anew with MiXCR; each CDR3 protein has one entry. The repertoire consists of roughly 66,000 distinct CDR3 sequences, with approximately 5% occurring once and the leading ten covering roughly 2%. Sequenced material: PBMCs. The receptors derive from a woman aged 70-85 years with multiple sclerosis. Both conserved end residues are part of each CDR3. The order of the fields is J gene, V gene, clone size, D gene, CDR3 DNA, CDR3 protein. D genes are given only for firm matches. Clone size is stated in some rows and not others, as once, few, many or a class when expanded.

TRBJ2-4	TRBV19	many	TRBD1	TGTGCCAGTAGCATCCGGGACAGGGAGGCCAAAAACATTCAGTACTTC	CASSIRDREAKNIQYF
TRBJ1-3	TRBV4-3	NA	NA	TGCGCCAGCAGCCAAGGGGGGTACTACTCTGGAAACACCATATATTTT	CASSQGGYYSGNTIYF
TRBJ2-1	TRBV7-7	many	TRBD2	TGTGCTAGCAGCTTAGCGATAGCGGGAGCGTCCTACAATGAGCAGTTCTTC	CASSLAIAGASYNEQFF
TRBJ1-6	TRBV6-5	few	NA	TGTGCCAGCAGTTGGGGAAAGAATTCACCCCTCCACTTT	CASSWGKNSPLHF
TRBJ2-6	TRBV6-5	many	NA	TGTGCCAGCAGTTACTACTACCGTTCTACAGGAATCTCTGGGGCCAACGTCCTGACTTTC	CASSYYYRSTGISGANVLTF
TRBJ2-1	TRBV29-1	few	TRBD2	TGCAGCGCTGGACTAGCGGGTGACAATGAGCAGTTCTTC	CSAGLAGDNEQFF
TRBJ1-1	TRBV7-9	NA	TRBD1	TGTGCCAGCAGGAGAGGGGGCGCGGGCATGAACACTGAAGCTTTCTTT	CASRRGGAGMNTEAFF
TRBJ1-1	TRBV20-1	NA	TRBD1	TGCAGTGCTAGAGGGGACAGGGGGAACACTGAAGCTTTCTTT	CSARGDRGNTEAFF
TRBJ1-2	TRBV6-2/TRBV6-3	many	TRBD1	TGTGCCAGCAGTTACCAGGGGGACTATGGCTACACCTTC	CASSYQGDYGYTF
TRBJ2-7	TRBV5-1	many	TRBD2	TGCGCCAGCAGCCCCGGGACTAGCGGGATCGAGCAGTACTTC	CASSPGTSGIEQYF
TRBJ2-7	TRBV12-3/TRBV12-4	many	TRBD2	TGTGCCAGCAGTTTCACTAGCGGGGTCAACGAGCAGTACTTC	CASSFTSGVNEQYF
TRBJ2-1	TRBV18	many	TRBD1	TGTGCCAGCTCGGACAGGAGAAACAATGAGCAGTTCTTC	CASSDRRNNEQFF
TRBJ2-5	TRBV5-1	many	NA	TGCGCCAGCAGCTTGGTTAGCGGAAAAGAGACCCAGTACTTC	CASSLVSGKETQYF
TRBJ2-7	TRBV20-1	many	TRBD1	TGCAGTGCTAGACCAGGGGACAGGGACTCCGAGCAGTACTTC	CSARPGDRDSEQYF
TRBJ2-1	TRBV7-2	many	TRBD2	TGTGCCAGCATGCTTGGGACTAGCGGCTCCTCGGGGCAGTTCTTC	CASMLGTSGSSGQFF
TRBJ2-6	TRBV7-6	NA	TRBD1	TGTGCCAGCAGCTTAGAACAGGGGGTTGGGGCCAACGTCCTGACTTTC	CASSLEQGVGANVLTF
TRBJ1-5	TRBV6-2/TRBV6-3	many	NA	TGTGCCAGCAGCCCAGGACGGTTCAATCAGCCCCAGCATTTT	CASSPGRFNQPQHF
TRBJ2-7	TRBV20-1	many	NA	TGCAGTGCTAGATATGGAGGTGGAGGCCCGAACGAGCAGTACTTC	CSARYGGGGPNEQYF
TRBJ2-1	TRBV20-1	many	TRBD2	TGCAGTGCTCTAGCGGGAGGGTACAATGAGCAGTTCTTC	CSALAGGYNEQFF
TRBJ2-3	TRBV12-3/TRBV12-4	many	TRBD2	TGTGCCAGCAGCCCACGACTAGCGGGAACCGATACGCAGTATTTT	CASSPRLAGTDTQYF
TRBJ1-3	TRBV10-3	many	NA	TGTGCCATCTCGCAGGCTAGCTCTGGAAACACCATATATTTT	CAISQASSGNTIYF
TRBJ1-2	TRBV6-5	many	NA	TGTGCCAGCAGTTACCCCCCGCTCCCGCCGAGCTTC	CASSYPPLPPSF
TRBJ2-2	TRBV5-1	many	NA	TGCGCCAGCAGCTTGGTCTGGGGACTCAACACCGGGGAGCTGTTTTTT	CASSLVWGLNTGELFF
TRBJ2-5	TRBV5-1	few	NA	TGCGCCAGCAGCTTGGGCGGGATTCCGAAACGGGAGAGAAAAGAGACCCAGTACTTC	CASSLGGIPKRERKETQYF
TRBJ2-5	TRBV5-1	many	TRBD2	TGCGCCAGCAGCTTGGGTGGACTAGCGGGAGCTGTTCAAGAGACCCAGTACTTC	CASSLGGLAGAVQETQYF
TRBJ2-1	TRBV12-3/TRBV12-4	many	NA	TGTGCCAGCAGTCCCGGAGTTAGCTCCTACAATGAGCAGTTCTTC	CASSPGVSSYNEQFF
TRBJ2-6	TRBV20-1	many	NA	TGCAGTGCTAGACGTGTTCCTGGGGCCAACGTCCTGACTTTC	CSARRVPGANVLTF
TRBJ2-1	TRBV7-9	many	NA	TGTGCCAGCAGCTTAGCGTCGGGAGCATGGGAGGATGAGCAGTTCTTC	CASSLASGAWEDEQFF
TRBJ2-7	TRBV20-1	many	NA	TGCAGTGCTAGCGCATTATCCTACGAGCAGTACTTC	CSASALSYEQYF
TRBJ1-5	TRBV6-6	NA	NA	TGTGCCAGCACTGCCAGGGAGAGGGGCAATCAGCCCCAGCATTTT	CASTARERGNQPQHF
TRBJ1-2	TRBV5-1	many	TRBD1	TGCGCCAGCAGCCCCGGGGGGACAGCGATGGGGTACTATGGCTACACCTTC	CASSPGGTAMGYYGYTF
TRBJ2-7	TRBV4-1	many	TRBD1	TGCGCCAGCAGCCAAGATTGGGGCAGGGGGTTCCCTTACGAGCAGTACTTC	CASSQDWGRGFPYEQYF
TRBJ2-7	TRBV12-3/TRBV12-4	many	NA	TGTGCCAGCTCCGAGGGACAACCGCAGTACTTC	CASSEGQPQYF
TRBJ2-1	TRBV11-2	many	TRBD2	TGTGCCAGCAGCCTCGGACTAGCACATGAGCAGTTCTTC	CASSLGLAHEQFF
TRBJ2-7	TRBV4-3	many	NA	TGCGCCAGCAGCCAAGTGGGGCGGGGACGCTCCTACGAGCAGTACTTC	CASSQVGRGRSYEQYF
TRBJ2-5	TRBV15	many	NA	TGTGCCACCAGCAAGGAACAAGAGACCCAGTACTTC	CATSKEQETQYF
TRBJ2-3	TRBV20-1	NA	NA	TGCAGTGCTAGCGTTCTTGGTTCAAGCACAGATACGCAGTATTTT	CSASVLGSSTDTQYF
TRBJ2-2	TRBV5-1	many	NA	TGCGCCAGCAGCTTTGCGGGTCATCCCGGGGAGCTGTTTTTT	CASSFAGHPGELFF
TRBJ1-2	TRBV5-1	NA	NA	TGCGCCAGCAGCTCTACTGCTAACTATGGCTACACCTTC	CASSSTANYGYTF
TRBJ2-3	TRBV5-1	many	NA	TGCGCCAGCACCCTCGGAGTAGGCGGGGCGTCTATAGATACGCAGTATTTT	CASTLGVGGASIDTQYF
TRBJ1-1	TRBV7-2	NA	NA	TGTGCCAGCAGCGCTTACTCCGGGACGGATAACACTGAAGCTTTCTTT	CASSAYSGTDNTEAFF
TRBJ2-7	TRBV2	NA	NA	TGTGACAGCACCCGATCCTACGAGCAGTACTTC	CDSTRSYEQYF
TRBJ2-1	TRBV7-2	many	TRBD2	TGTGCCAGCAGCCCGGGACTAGCTTCCGATGAGCAGTTCTTC	CASSPGLASDEQFF
TRBJ2-5	TRBV19	NA	NA	TGTGCCAGTAGGAACCACAGGGCTAGCGAGACCCAGTACTTC	CASRNHRASETQYF
TRBJ2-7	TRBV7-2	many	NA	TGTGCCAGCAGGGTTAGCGGAACCTACGAGCAGTACTTC	CASRVSGTYEQYF
TRBJ1-2	TRBV3-1	many	NA	TGTGCCAGCAGCCCGTCGATGGGGCAGTATGGCTACACCTTC	CASSPSMGQYGYTF
TRBJ2-1	TRBV10-3	many	TRBD1	TGTGCCATCAGTGGTATGGGACAGAGTAACTACAATGAGCAGTTCTTC	CAISGMGQSNYNEQFF
TRBJ2-3	TRBV27	many	NA	TGTGCCAGCAGTTTTGCGGGGAGAGCAGATACGCAGTATTTT	CASSFAGRADTQYF
TRBJ2-7	TRBV7-2	few	NA	TGTGCCAGCAGCCTTCCGGGCCCGAATGCGGAGCAGTACTTC	CASSLPGPNAEQYF
TRBJ2-1	TRBV7-2	many	TRBD1	TGTGCCAGCAGCAACTTGGGACAGAGAAATGAGCAGTTCTTC	CASSNLGQRNEQFF
TRBJ2-3	TRBV7-2	many	NA	TGTGCCAGCAGCATAGGGTATACGCAGTATTTT	CASSIGYTQYF
TRBJ1-1	TRBV27	many	TRBD1	TGTGCCAGCAGTCCGAGGGGGCGAAACACTGAAGCTTTCTTT	CASSPRGRNTEAFF